Below are 3 T cell receptor beta chains sequenced from a single sample in a study of CD8 T cells in ankylosing spondylitis. TCRdb used MiXCR to reprocess the 5' RACE reads, holding one entry per CDR3 protein. The data show 150,000 to 200,000 distinct CDR3 sequences, with under 35% seen just once and 6% held by the top ten. Sample: synovial fluid, either unsorted or a sorted T cell fraction (not recorded which). Receptor source: a male donor with ankylosing spondylitis.

This clonotype was detected once. The rearrangement links TRBV23-1 to TRBJ1-2; no clear D. TRBV23-1 is an ORF; its function is uncertain. Trimming pared 0 bases from V and 6 bases from J, leaving 11 bases between. The CDR3 consists of 14 residues. The CDR3 loop is CASSQSKGLDGYTF. The CDR3, as DNA: TGCGCCAGCAGTCAATCGAAGGGCTTGGATGGCTACACCTTC.

This clonotype was counted between two and nine times. The rearrangement links TRBV4-3 to TRBJ2-7, with 12 positions matching TRBD2. J lost 1 base, V lost 0 bases, and 10 bases had no gene match. Per the germline V gene, CDR1 is LGHNA and CDR2 is YSLEER. This CDR3 is 19 amino acids long. This CDR3 reads CASSQDWGATSGSSYEQYF. The CDR3 DNA reads TGCGCCAGCAGCCAAGATTGGGGGGCGACTAGCGGGAGTTCCTACGAGCAGTACTTC.

V and J are TRBV7-2 and TRBJ2-7, with D possibly matching TRBD2 (5 bases). CDR3 size: 13 residues. Germline lookup yields CDR1 SGHTA and CDR2 FQGNSA. Trimming took 5 bases from V and 2 from J, leaving 10 bases between them. The CDR3 DNA follows: TGTGCCAGCAGCCGCGGACTTACCTACGAGCAGTACTTC. Residues: CASSRGLTYEQYF.